This T cell receptor (beta chain) derives from a study of molecular identifiers for immune sequencing clone quantification. Trimming removed 10 bases from V and 3 bases from J, with 13 bases in between. The CDR3 is 12 amino acids. The germline V gene has CDR1 MNHNY and CDR2 SVGAGI (reference sequence). TCRdb re-analysed the PCR reads in MiXCR, keeping a single row per CDR3 protein. There are under 650,000 distinct CDR3 sequences in the sample; 15% to 20% occur only once, and roughly 0.9% lies in the top ten. Material: naive CD8+ T cells from blood, with Jurkat cell RNA spiked in. Sample subset: FACS-sorted CD8+CD4-CCR7+CD45RA+ naive T cells. The chain employs TRBV6-6 and TRBJ2-7; D may be TRBD2 (6 bases). The clonotype was recovered from a human donor in good health. Some libraries in this study had Jurkat cell RNA spiked in. The CDR3 reads CATAGLGYEQYF. The DNA of the CDR3 is TGTGCCACCGCGGGATTAGGCTACGAGCAGTACTTC.